The 2 T cell receptor beta chains below come from one sample, sequenced in a study of T cells in Graves' hyperthyroidism and ophthalmopathy. Using RNA transcripts as the source, TCR beta CDR3 regions were amplified. With the HTBI primer set, the TCR CDR3 went through a first round of RT-PCR. MiXCR, run by TCRdb on the multiplex PCR reads, gives a single entry per CDR3 protein. The data contain hundreds of thousands of distinct CDR3 sequences, about 17% of them singletons. The sample comprised blood. The origin of the receptors is a woman aged 45-65 years with Graves' hyperthyroidism that later progressed to Graves' ophthalmopathy.

This clonotype was observed many times. This rearrangement joins TRBV24-1 to TRBJ2-3, with a possible D match to TRBD1 (6 bases). Germline CDR1 and CDR2: KGHDR and SFDVKD. V was trimmed by 3 bases and J by 2 bases, leaving 14 bases between them. CDR3 length: 16 residues. CDR3 in DNA: TGTGCCACCAGTGATCGCTCACAGGGACCCACAGATACGCAGTATTTT. It is translated as CATSDRSQGPTDTQYF.

This clonotype was counted many times. The rearrangement links TRBV7-9 to TRBJ1-2; D not resolved. V was trimmed by 8 bases and J by 5 bases, leaving 18 bases between them. Germline V gene data show CDR1 as SEHNR and CDR2 as FQNEAQ (reference sequence). The CDR3 is 14 residues long. This chain's CDR3 is CASRPGGQPYGYTF. As DNA, the CDR3 is TGTGCCAGCCGACCCGGCGGGCAGCCATATGGCTACACCTTC.